The rows below give T cell receptor beta chains drawn from one sample of a study of blood T cell repertoires in COVID-19. Produced via immunoSEQ multiplex PCR; TCRdb's table is partial and in-frame only. This sample has under 120,000 clones, with 70% to 80% found just once. The sample was peripheral blood. The receptors shown here come from a man between 65 and 80 years old with active or convalescent COVID-19. CDR3s include the opening cysteine and the closing phenylalanine or tryptophan. D genes are given only for firm matches. The size of a clone is reported for some rows only, either as once, few or many, or as a class for expanded clones.

>once|TRBV5-1|NA|TRBJ2-2
CASSIEDTGELFF
TGCGCCAGCAGCATAGAGGACACCGGGGAGCTGTTTTTT
>NA|TRBV10-3|TRBD1|TRBJ1-1
CAIRWTGNTEAFF
TGTGCCATCAGATGGACAGGAAACACTGAAGCTTTCTTT
>NA|TRBV5-1|TRBD1|TRBJ2-5
CASSRDRGEEETQYF
TGCGCCAGCAGCCGGGACAGGGGGGAGGAAGAGACCCAGTACTTC
>NA|TRBV6-5|NA|TRBJ1-1
CATSDLQGNTEAFF
TGTGCCACTTCGGATCTACAGGGGAACACTGAAGCTTTCTTT
>NA|TRBV28|NA|TRBJ2-1
CASTLGGVTYNEQFF
TGTGCCAGCACCCTAGGGGGGGTCACCTACAATGAGCAGTTCTTC
>NA|TRBV3-1/TRBV3-2|NA|TRBJ1-5
CASSQGLNSFSNQPQHF
TGTGCCAGCAGCCAAGGGTTAAACAGTTTTAGCAATCAGCCCCAGCATTTT
>NA|TRBV3-1/TRBV3-2|TRBD1|TRBJ2-4
CASSQGSLDRIKNIQYF
TGTGCCAGCAGCCAAGGTTCCTTGGACAGGATCAAAAACATTCAGTACTTC
>NA|TRBV7-6|NA|TRBJ2-2
CASSLKGERTGELFF
TGTGCCAGCAGCTTAAAGGGAGAACGCACCGGGGAGCTGTTTTTT
>once|TRBV2|NA|TRBJ2-3
CASRRFTDTQYF
TGTGCCAGCAGGAGGTTCACAGATACGCAGTATTTT
>NA|TRBV28|NA|TRBJ1-2
CASSPSLGQSSGYTF
TGTGCCAGCAGTCCATCGCTGGGACAATCTTCTGGCTACACCTTC
>NA|TRBV6-1|NA|TRBJ1-5
CASSERWTDTNQPQHF
TGTGCCAGCAGTGAAAGATGGACAGACACTAATCAGCCCCAGCATTTT
>NA|TRBV7-2|NA|TRBJ2-3
CASSLMGARTDTQYF
TGTGCCAGCAGCTTAATGGGGGCCAGGACAGATACGCAGTATTTT
>few|TRBV3-1/TRBV3-2|TRBD2|TRBJ2-1
CASSGGLAGNPFF
TGTGCCAGCAGCGGCGGTCTAGCGGGAAATCCGTTCTTC
>NA|TRBV18|TRBD1|TRBJ2-3
CASSPDRVGDTQYF
TGTGCCAGCTCACCTGACAGGGTGGGAGATACGCAGTATTTT
>once|TRBV7-2|TRBD1|TRBJ1-2
CASSPNRQGWGYTF
TGTGCCAGCAGCCCCAATCGACAGGGTTGGGGCTACACCTTC
>NA|TRBV6-5|NA|TRBJ1-5
CASSQRENQPQHF
TGTGCCAGCAGTCAGAGGGAGAATCAGCCCCAGCATTTT